This T cell receptor beta chain is from a study of CD4 T cells in relation to SARS-CoV-2 and coronaviruses (dated by TCRdb to about 2021). About the full investigation: In the ViraFEST assay, PBMCs were cultured with antigen for under eleven days, after which TCR beta CDR3s were sequenced to identify clonal expansions specific to the antigen. The Adaptive Biotechnologies TCR-sequencing kit was used to sequence samples from a few pre-COVID donors and the naive versus memory experiments, whereas other data were Illumina-based. Expansion assays from other donors in the study were sequenced with a different, Illumina-based TCR-beta assay. A median age of around 37 years, with a range of about 20 to 75 years, was recorded for the full convalescent cohort of 12 patients. Of the roughly twelve convalescent patients, 8 were male and 4 were female, and two of the subjects were Hispanic. Patient-derived lymphoblastoid cell lines were used to map the HLA restriction of shared crossreactive spike epitopes. Memory CD4+ T cell crossreactivity between SARS-CoV-2 and common cold coronavirus spike proteins was assessed at the TCR clonotype level in the study.

About this clone itself: This receptor's antigen is unknown. Per-nucleotide qualities are absent, and no much larger clonotype sits a single base away.

Naive and memory CD4+ T cells were separated from cryopreserved PBMCs by first enriching for CD4 and then performing EasySep naive CD4+ T cell enrichment. For more than eight days, more than 85,000 sorted naive or memory CD4+ T cells were cultured together with CEF peptides and T cell-depleted PBMCs at a 1:1 ratio. Triplicate replicate wells were generally used for each peptide culture condition. Ficoll-Paque PLUS gradient centrifugation was used to isolate PBMCs from leukapheresis product or whole blood. The PBMCs went either fresh into the expansion assay or into cryopreservation at -140 degrees C. The QIAamp Micro DNA Kit was used to extract genomic DNA from the CD4+ T cells. The CDR3, from cysteine to phenylalanine, totals 13 residues. The retained sequence is limited to the CDR3, 39 bases, with the frame set at the first base. V is shortened by 3 bases, J by 2 bases, and the region joining them spans 7 bases. From the germline V gene, CDR1 is SGHRS and CDR2 is YFSETQ.

The investigation overall reported the following: The study was constrained by small numbers of patients and of tested TCRs. Compared with monoreactive clones, crossreactive clones had significantly weaker SARS-CoV-2-driven expansion, a result consistent with antigenic imprinting. Memory CD4+ clonotypes crossrecognizing SARS-CoV-2 and at least one common cold coronavirus spike were found in 55% to 75% of donors. Naive versus memory sequencing indicated the assay detects memory recall responses rather than primary responses primed during culture. Pre-pandemic and post-infection samples were not both contributed by any donor, so tracing of the source of pre-existing responses was limited. Because the crossreactivity analysis focused on spike protein, crossreactivity against other viral proteins was not assessed.

Survey-level immunoSEQ TCR-beta sequencing was performed on DNA from CEF-cultured naive and memory CD4+ T cells. The original methods were these. During preprocessing, nonproductive sequences were removed, along with CDR3s that did not begin with C, did not end with F or W, or were shorter than 7 amino acids. The MANAFEST web app identified antigen-specific clonotypes based on expansion compared with the reference and other culture wells. A clone was considered positive if significant expansion relative to the reference culture was observed in 2 of 3 replicate wells at an FDR below 0.05. To be called positive, a clone also had to show significant expansion compared with every other tandem well and an odds ratio greater than 5. Cultured and uncultured naive and memory CD4+ repertoires were searched for previously identified spike- and CEF-reactive CDR3s. Pairwise Levenshtein distance, computed with the stringdist R package after three terminal residues were trimmed from each end, was used as the measure of CDR3 homology. Not all clones reach the TCRdb copy of this immuneACCESS table, which keeps in-frame sequences only. Checked studies attribute under half of the gap to unresolved V genes and leave the rest unexplained. That table is the source of V, J and clone size, and D and trimming were worked out from the DNA. Recorded for this sample are about 36,000 clones; approximately 83% of them occurred a single time. The ten largest clones take up around 6.6% of the sample.

In this chain, TRBV5-1 is recombined with TRBJ2-3, with the D gene uncertain. This TCR derives from an adult with COVID-19. The material sequenced was naive CD4+ T cells from PBMCs, cultured in vitro. The cell subset or site label of this sample denotes: naive CD4+ T cells isolated by negative enrichment. The CDR3 reads as follows: CASSSILTDTQYF. The base sequence is TGCGCCAGCAGCTCGATCCTCACAGATACGCAGTATTTT.